The TCR beta chain described here comes from a study of T cells in Graves' hyperthyroidism and ophthalmopathy. Study-level background: The authors collected peripheral blood at initial diagnosis, before any treatment. Study findings and constraints: Most thyroid-expanded clonotypes above 0.001 were also found in blood.

With duration under 3 months, ophthalmopathy was active: Clinical Activity Score at least 3, NOSPECS at least 4. Together with thyroid ultrasound, orbital computed tomography, serum thyroxine and TRAb, clinical symptoms were used for diagnoses. The CDR3 consists of 13 residues. Trimming pared 3 bases from V and 3 bases from J, leaving 9 bases between. Germline CDR1 SSHAT, CDR2 FNYEAQ (reference sequence). There were TCR beta CDR3 regions amplified from RNA transcripts. Carried out on the TCR CDR3, a first-round RT-PCR used the HTBI primer set. MiXCR, applied by TCRdb to the multiplex PCR reads, yields one record per CDR3 protein. The repertoire consists of approximately 400,000 distinct CDR3 sequences, with approximately 17% occurring once and the leading ten covering 40%. Ten or more counts support this clonotype. As yet, its antigen is unknown.

What was sequenced was blood. This clonotype originated in a man aged 18 to 29 with Graves' ophthalmopathy. The J gene is TRBJ2-7, the V gene TRBV7-7; D is ambiguous. The DNA for the CDR3 is TGTGCCAGCAGCTTCGACATTAACTACGAGCAGTACTTC. This sequence encodes CASSFDINYEQYF.